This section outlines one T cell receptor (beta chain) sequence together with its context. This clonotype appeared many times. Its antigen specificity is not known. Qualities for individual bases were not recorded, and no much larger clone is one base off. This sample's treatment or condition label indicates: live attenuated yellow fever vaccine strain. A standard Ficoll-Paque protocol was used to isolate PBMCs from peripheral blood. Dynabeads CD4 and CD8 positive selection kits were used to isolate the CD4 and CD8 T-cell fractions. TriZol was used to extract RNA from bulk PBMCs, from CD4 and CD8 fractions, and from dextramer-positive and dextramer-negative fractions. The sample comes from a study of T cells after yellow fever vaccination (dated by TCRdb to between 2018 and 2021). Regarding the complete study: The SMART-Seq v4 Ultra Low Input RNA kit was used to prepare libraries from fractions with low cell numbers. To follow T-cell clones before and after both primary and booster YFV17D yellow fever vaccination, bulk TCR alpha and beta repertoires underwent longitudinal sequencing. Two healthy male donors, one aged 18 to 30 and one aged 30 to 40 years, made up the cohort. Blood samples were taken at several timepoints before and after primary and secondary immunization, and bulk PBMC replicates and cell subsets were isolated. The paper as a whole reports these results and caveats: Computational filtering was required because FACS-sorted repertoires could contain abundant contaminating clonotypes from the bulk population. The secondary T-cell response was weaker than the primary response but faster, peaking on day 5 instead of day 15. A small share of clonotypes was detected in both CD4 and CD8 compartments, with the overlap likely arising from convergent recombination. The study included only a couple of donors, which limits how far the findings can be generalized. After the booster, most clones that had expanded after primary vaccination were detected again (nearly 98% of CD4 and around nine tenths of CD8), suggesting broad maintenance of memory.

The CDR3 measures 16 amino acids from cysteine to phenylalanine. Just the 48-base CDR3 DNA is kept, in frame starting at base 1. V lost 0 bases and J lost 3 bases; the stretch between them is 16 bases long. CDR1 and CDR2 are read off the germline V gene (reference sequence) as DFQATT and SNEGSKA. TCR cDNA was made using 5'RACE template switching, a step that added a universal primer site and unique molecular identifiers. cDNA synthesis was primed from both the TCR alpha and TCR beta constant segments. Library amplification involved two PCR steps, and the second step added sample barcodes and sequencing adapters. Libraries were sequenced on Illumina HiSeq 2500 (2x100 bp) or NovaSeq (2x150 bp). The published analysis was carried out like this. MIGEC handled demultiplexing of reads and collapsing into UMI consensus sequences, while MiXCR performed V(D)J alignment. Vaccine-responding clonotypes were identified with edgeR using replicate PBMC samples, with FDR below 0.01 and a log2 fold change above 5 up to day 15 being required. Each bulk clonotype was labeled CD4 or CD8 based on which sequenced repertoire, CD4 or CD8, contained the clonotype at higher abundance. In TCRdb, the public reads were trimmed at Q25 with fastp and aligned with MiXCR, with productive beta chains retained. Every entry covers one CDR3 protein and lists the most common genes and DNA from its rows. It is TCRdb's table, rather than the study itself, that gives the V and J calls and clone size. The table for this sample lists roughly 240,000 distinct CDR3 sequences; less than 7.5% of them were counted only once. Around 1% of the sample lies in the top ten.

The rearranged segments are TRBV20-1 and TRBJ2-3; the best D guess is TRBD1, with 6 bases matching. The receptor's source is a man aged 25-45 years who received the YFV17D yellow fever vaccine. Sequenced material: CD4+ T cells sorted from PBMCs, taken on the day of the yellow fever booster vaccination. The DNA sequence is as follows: TGCAGTGCTAGAGATCAGGGGACGGTTCGGACAGATACGCAGTATTTT. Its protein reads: CSARDQGTVRTDTQYF.